A selection of T cell receptor beta chains follows, all from one sample in a study of identical twins. Each CDR3 protein gets one entry after TCRdb re-called the 5' RACE reads with MiXCR. The sample yields about 240,000 distinct CDR3 sequences, more than 9% seen once. The sequenced sample was memory T cells sorted from blood. These receptors all stem from a man aged 50-59 years in good health. The CDR3 runs from the conserved cysteine through the conserved F or W. Fields, in order: CDR3 protein, CDR3 DNA, V gene, D gene, J gene, clone size. D genes are given only for firm matches. Expanded clones get a size class; other rows say once, few or many, or leave the size out.

CAISVGGMGSPLHF,TGTGCCATCAGTGTAGGAGGGATGGGATCACCCCTCCACTTT,TRBV10-3,NA,TRBJ1-6,many
CSALGQGADEQYF,TGCAGTGCGCTGGGACAGGGAGCGGACGAGCAGTACTTC,TRBV20-1,TRBD1,TRBJ2-7,many
CASSKGDEQFF,TGTGCCAGCAGCAAAGGCGATGAGCAGTTCTTC,TRBV7-3,NA,TRBJ2-1,NA
CAWSVPPNEKLFF,TGTGCCTGGAGTGTGCCCCCGAATGAAAAACTGTTTTTT,TRBV30,NA,TRBJ1-4,many
CASSSNTNTEAFF,TGTGCCAGCAGCTCAAACACGAACACTGAAGCTTTCTTT,TRBV7-6,NA,TRBJ1-1,few
CASRITGPGELFF,TGTGCCAGCAGAATAACAGGGCCCGGGGAGCTGTTTTTT,TRBV5-5,NA,TRBJ2-2,few
CASSQARPDGYTF,TGCGCCAGCAGCCAAGCCCGTCCCGATGGCTACACCTTC,TRBV4-1,NA,TRBJ1-2,NA
CASSKQGFGYTF,TGTGCCAGCAGCAAACAGGGCTTTGGCTACACCTTC,TRBV3-1,NA,TRBJ1-2,NA
CASSLPGGNTEAFF,TGCGCCAGCAGCTTGCCCGGCGGTAACACTGAAGCTTTCTTT,TRBV5-1,NA,TRBJ1-1,many
CASSLGLAETSYEQYF,TGCGCCAGCAGCCTCGGACTAGCGGAGACTTCCTACGAGCAGTACTTC,TRBV5-1,TRBD2,TRBJ2-7,NA
CASSGREGNYGYTF,TGTGCCAGCAGCGGACGTGAGGGTAACTATGGCTACACCTTC,TRBV9,NA,TRBJ1-2,many
CAISGASGNYNEQFF,TGTGCCATCAGTGGAGCTAGCGGGAATTACAATGAGCAGTTCTTC,TRBV10-3,TRBD2,TRBJ2-1,few
CATSRGPGAGNTIYF,TGTGCCACCAGCAGAGGTCCAGGGGCTGGAAACACCATATATTTT,TRBV15,NA,TRBJ1-3,NA
CASSFLFMGGSGNTIYF,TGTGCCAGCAGTTTTTTGTTCATGGGGGGCTCTGGAAACACCATATATTTT,TRBV28,NA,TRBJ1-3,few
CAWRTGGRYEQYF,TGTGCCTGGAGGACAGGGGGCAGGTACGAGCAGTACTTC,TRBV30,TRBD1,TRBJ2-7,few
CASSGLAGPYEQYF,TGTGCCAGCAGCGGACTAGCGGGACCCTACGAGCAGTACTTC,TRBV9,TRBD2,TRBJ2-7,many
CATKLTGGVQYF,TGTGCCACCAAACTCACAGGAGGAGTGCAGTACTTC,TRBV24-1,NA,TRBJ2-7,NA
CASSGRVTEAFF,TGTGCCAGCAGTGGGAGGGTAACTGAAGCTTTCTTT,TRBV28,NA,TRBJ1-1,many
CASREAGTYNEQFF,TGTGCCAGCAGGGAGGCTGGGACTTACAATGAGCAGTTCTTC,TRBV6-2/TRBV6-3,NA,TRBJ2-1,NA
CASSYTSGTGNHEQYF,TGTGCCAGCAGTTACACCTCCGGGACAGGGAACCACGAGCAGTACTTC,TRBV6-2/TRBV6-3,TRBD1,TRBJ2-7,few